This T cell receptor beta chain was sequenced in a study of blood T cell repertoires in COVID-19. Seattle patients were enrolled while actively infected and followed longitudinally. The count of this clone is one. This CDR3 has 14 amino acids. V lost 6 bases to trimming and J lost 3 bases, with 11 bases between them. Germline CDR1 is SNHLY and CDR2 is FYNNEI. Measured with immunoSEQ multiplex PCR; TCRdb has only the in-frame clones, and not every one. The profile covers more than 60,000 clones, with 88% appearing a single time and 43% taken by the ten largest. The V gene is TRBV2, the J gene TRBJ2-2; D not certain. The TCR was taken from a woman between 55 and 75 years old with COVID-19, enrolled during active disease. Material for sequencing was peripheral blood. CDR3 sequence (DNA): TGTGCCAGCAGCGCTTATGAGGACACCGGGGAGCTGTTTTTT. Translated: CASSAYEDTGELFF.